The entry that follows covers one T cell receptor (beta chain) sequence. Its target is not known. The data belong to a study of OX40 agonist ivuxolimab in advanced cancers. Study results and limitations: In CD8+ T cells, expanded clones were on average more numerous than in CD4+. Partly responding patients at 0.1-3.0 mg/kg showed some of the smallest clonal expansion. CD4+ and CD8+ blood T cells expanded clonally by week 6 at 0.1 to 3.0 mg/kg.

Patients were ruled out by autoimmune disease history or systemic immunosuppression. Assay used: immunoSEQ multiplex PCR; TCRdb lists only in-frame clones, some missing. In the table there are roughly 72,000 clones, 89% of which are singletons. The material was CD4+ or CD8+ T cells sorted from blood, obtained in a trial of the OX40 agonist ivuxolimab. The clonotype was recovered from an adult with an advanced solid tumor such as melanoma, head and neck, liver or kidney cancer.

The CDR3, as DNA: TGTGCCAGCAGACCGGGACACCGGATGAACACTGAAGCTTTCTTT. It yields the protein CASRPGHRMNTEAFF. The J gene is TRBJ1-1, the V gene TRBV6-6; D is perhaps TRBD1 (6 bases). Germline V lookup: CDR1 MNHNY, CDR2 SVGAGI (reference sequence). With 6 bases removed from V and 0 bases from J, the gap between germline ends came to 14 bases. The CDR3 has 15 amino acids.